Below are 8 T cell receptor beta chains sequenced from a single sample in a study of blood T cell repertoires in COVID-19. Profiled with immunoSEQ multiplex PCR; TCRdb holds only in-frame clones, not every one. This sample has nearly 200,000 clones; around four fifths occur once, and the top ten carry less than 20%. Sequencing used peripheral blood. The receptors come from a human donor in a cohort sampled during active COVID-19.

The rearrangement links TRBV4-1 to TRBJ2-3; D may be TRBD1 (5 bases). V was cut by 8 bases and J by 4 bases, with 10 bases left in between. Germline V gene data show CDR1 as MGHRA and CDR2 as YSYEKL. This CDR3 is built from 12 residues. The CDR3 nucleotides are TGCGCCAGCCTACAGGATGCAGATACGCAGTATTTT. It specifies CASLQDADTQYF.

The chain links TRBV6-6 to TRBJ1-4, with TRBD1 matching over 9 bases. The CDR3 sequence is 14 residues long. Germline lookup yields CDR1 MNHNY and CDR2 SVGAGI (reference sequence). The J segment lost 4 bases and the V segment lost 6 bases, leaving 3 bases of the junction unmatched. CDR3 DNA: TGTGCCAGCAGGGCGACAGGGGGTAATGAAAAACTGTTTTTT. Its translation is CASRATGGNEKLFF.

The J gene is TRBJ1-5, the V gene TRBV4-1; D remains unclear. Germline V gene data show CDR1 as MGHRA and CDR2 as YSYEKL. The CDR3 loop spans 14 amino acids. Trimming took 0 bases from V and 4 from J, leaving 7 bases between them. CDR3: CASSQDHGNQPQHF. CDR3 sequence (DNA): TGCGCCAGCAGCCAAGATCACGGTAATCAGCCCCAGCATTTT.

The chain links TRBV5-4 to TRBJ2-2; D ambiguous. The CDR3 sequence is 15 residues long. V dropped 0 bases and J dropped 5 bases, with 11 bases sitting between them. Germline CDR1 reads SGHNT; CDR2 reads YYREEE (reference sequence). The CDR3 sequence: CASSLDLTGTGELFF. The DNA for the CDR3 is TGTGCCAGCAGCTTGGATCTGACTGGGACCGGGGAGCTGTTTTTT.

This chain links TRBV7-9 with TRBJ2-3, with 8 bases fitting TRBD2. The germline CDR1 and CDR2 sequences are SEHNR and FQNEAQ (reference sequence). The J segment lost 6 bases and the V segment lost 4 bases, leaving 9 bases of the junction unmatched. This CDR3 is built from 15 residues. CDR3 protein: CASSSTSGRFDTQYF. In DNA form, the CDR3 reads TGTGCCAGCAGCTCCACTAGCGGCCGCTTTGATACGCAGTATTTT.

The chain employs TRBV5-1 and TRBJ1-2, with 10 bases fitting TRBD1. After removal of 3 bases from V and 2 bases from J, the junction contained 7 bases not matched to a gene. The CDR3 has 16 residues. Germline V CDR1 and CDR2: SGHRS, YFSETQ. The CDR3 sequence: CASSSRGDRGNYGYTF. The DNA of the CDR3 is TGCGCCAGCAGCTCCCGAGGGGACAGGGGCAACTATGGCTACACCTTC.

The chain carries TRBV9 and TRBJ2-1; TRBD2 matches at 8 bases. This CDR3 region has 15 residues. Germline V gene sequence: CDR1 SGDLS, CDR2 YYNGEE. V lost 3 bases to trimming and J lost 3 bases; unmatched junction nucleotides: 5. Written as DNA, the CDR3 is TGTGCCAGCAGCGCTCATAGCGGGAACTACAATGAGCAGTTCTTC. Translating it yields CASSAHSGNYNEQFF.

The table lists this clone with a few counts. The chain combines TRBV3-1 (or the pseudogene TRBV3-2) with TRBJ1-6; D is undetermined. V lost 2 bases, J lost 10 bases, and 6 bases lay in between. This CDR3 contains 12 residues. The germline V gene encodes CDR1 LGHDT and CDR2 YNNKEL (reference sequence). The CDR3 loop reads CASSQTLSPLHF. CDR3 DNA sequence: TGTGCCAGCAGCCAAACGCTATCACCCCTCCACTTT.